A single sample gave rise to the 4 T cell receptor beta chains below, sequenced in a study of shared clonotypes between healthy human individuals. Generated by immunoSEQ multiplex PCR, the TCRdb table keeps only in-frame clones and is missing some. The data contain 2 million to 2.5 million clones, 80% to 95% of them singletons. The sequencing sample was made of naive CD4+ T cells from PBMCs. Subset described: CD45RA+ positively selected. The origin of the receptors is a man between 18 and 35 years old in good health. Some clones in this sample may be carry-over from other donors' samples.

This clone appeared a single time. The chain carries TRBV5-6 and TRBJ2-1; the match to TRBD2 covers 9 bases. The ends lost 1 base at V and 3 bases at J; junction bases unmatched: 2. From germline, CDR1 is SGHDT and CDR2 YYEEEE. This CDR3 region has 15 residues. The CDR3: CASSLWRGGYNEQFF. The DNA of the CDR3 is TGTGCCAGCAGCTTGTGGCGGGGGGGCTACAATGAGCAGTTCTTC.

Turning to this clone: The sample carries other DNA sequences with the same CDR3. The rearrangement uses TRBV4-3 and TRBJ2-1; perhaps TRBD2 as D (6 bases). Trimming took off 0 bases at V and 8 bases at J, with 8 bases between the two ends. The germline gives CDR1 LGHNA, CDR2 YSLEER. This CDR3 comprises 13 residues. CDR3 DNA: TGCGCCAGCAGCCAAGAGGGAGGCGATGAGCAGTTCTTC. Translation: CASSQEGGDEQFF.

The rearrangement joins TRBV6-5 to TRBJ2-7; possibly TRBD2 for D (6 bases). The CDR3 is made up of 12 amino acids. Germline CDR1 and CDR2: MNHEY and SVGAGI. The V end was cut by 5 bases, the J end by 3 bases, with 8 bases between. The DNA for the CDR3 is TGTGCCAGCAGTAGGGGACTCTACGAGCAGTACTTC. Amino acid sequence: CASSRGLYEQYF.

This chain's CDR3 is CSVEGPLRSTDTQYF. CDR3 DNA: TGCAGCGTTGAAGGACCGCTGAGGAGCACAGATACGCAGTATTTT. The chain employs TRBV29-1 and TRBJ2-3; unclear D gene. Germline V lookup: CDR1 SQVTM, CDR2 ANQGSEA. Trimming took off 1 base at V and 0 bases at J, with 11 bases between the two ends. This CDR3 has 15 amino acids.